This T cell receptor (beta chain) was observed in a study of blood T cell repertoires in COVID-19. Study summary: Samples of COVID-19 (acute and convalescent) were obtained from the United States, Italy and Spain.

Profiled with immunoSEQ multiplex PCR; TCRdb holds only in-frame clones, not every one. The sample includes 200,000 to 250,000 clones, about nine tenths of them seen just once. Participant-given clinical history determined each cohort assignment. Sequenced input: PBMCs or T cells enriched from blood (not recorded which). The TCR originated in a man between 50 and 59 years old who had been exposed to COVID-19.

The CDR3 region is CATNPTGGSETQYF. For the CDR3, the DNA is TGTGCCACCAATCCTACAGGGGGATCGGAGACCCAGTACTTC. The chain employs TRBV28 and TRBJ2-5; TRBD1 aligns across 8 bases. This CDR3 contains 14 residues. Germline V gives CDR1 MDHEN, CDR2 SYDVKM. With V trimmed by 10 bases and J by 5 bases, 12 bases remained unmatched.